Following are 32 T cell receptor beta chains from one sample sequenced in a study of blood T cell repertoires in COVID-19. Sequenced by immunoSEQ multiplex PCR; TCRdb stores in-frame clones only, minus some. This table holds 150,000 or so clones, over 80% found once. The sequenced sample consisted of peripheral blood. The receptors stem from a woman aged 45-59 years with acute or convalescent COVID-19.

As to this clone: One end of the junction is discordant with germline, which a read error may explain. This rearrangement joins TRBV2 to TRBJ2-7; 9 nucleotides match TRBD1. This CDR3 comprises 12 residues. Per germline, CDR1 SNHLY and CDR2 FYNNEI. DNA of the CDR3: TGTGCCAGCAGGGACAGGGGACCAAATAGAGCTTTC. Amino acids: CASRDRGPNRAF.

V is TRBV5-1 and J is TRBJ1-3; D is undetermined. The CDR3 covers 16 residues. The V end lost 0 bases, the J end lost 0 bases, and 10 bases lay between the germline ends. The germline CDR1 and CDR2 sequences are SGHRS and YFSETQ. In nucleotides, the CDR3 is TGCGCCAGCAGCTTGGTACCGGGAAGCTCTGGAAACACCATATATTTT. Protein sequence: CASSLVPGSSGNTIYF.

This clone was seen only once. The CDR3 loop is CASSQREGREDGYTF. CDR3 sequence (DNA): TGCGCCAGCAGCCAAAGAGAGGGCAGGGAGGATGGCTACACCTTC. The rearrangement joins TRBV4-1 to TRBJ1-2; the D gene is possibly TRBD1 (5 bases). CDR3 size: 15 residues. V lost 2 bases to trimming and J lost 6 bases, with 16 bases between them. CDR1 MGHRA and CDR2 YSYEKL come from the germline V gene.

V is TRBV2 and J is TRBJ1-3, with D possibly being TRBD1 (6 bases). Trimming left V 7 bases short and J 0 bases short, with 13 bases between. The CDR3 is 15 amino acids. Germline CDR1 reads SNHLY; CDR2 reads FYNNEI. The DNA for the CDR3 is TGTGCCAGCACTCAGGGACATTCCTCTGGAAACACCATATATTTT. Residues: CASTQGHSSGNTIYF. Full variable domain (remainder filled in from reference TRBV2 and TRBJ1-3): EPEVTQTPSHQVTQMGQEVILRCVPISNHLYFYWYRQILGQKVEFLVSFYNNEISEKSEIFDDQFSVERPDGSNFTLKIRSTKLEDSAMYFCASTQGHSSGNTIYFGEGSWLTVV.

The V gene is TRBV27, the J gene TRBJ2-1, with 13 bases that match TRBD2. The CDR3 totals 15 residues. Trimming took 4 bases from V and 6 from J; bases not matched to a gene: 3. Germline CDR1 is MNHEY and CDR2 is SMNVEV (reference sequence). CDR3 bases: TGTGCCAGCAGTTGGACTAGCGGGAGTTTCAATGAGCAGTTCTTC. It is translated as CASSWTSGSFNEQFF.

The V gene is TRBV5-4, the J gene TRBJ2-7; D might be TRBD2 (6 bases). Germline CDR1 SGHNT, CDR2 YYREEE (reference sequence). V was cut by 5 bases and J by 2 bases, with 14 bases left in between. The CDR3 has 14 amino acids. CDR3 sequence reads: CASSSRTKTYEQYF. CDR3 coding DNA: TGTGCCAGCAGTTCCCGGACTAAAACCTACGAGCAGTACTTC.

The chain has TRBV5-8 and TRBJ1-5; no reliable D call. The CDR3 is made up of 15 amino acids. Looked up from germline, CDR1 is SGHTS and CDR2 is YDEGEE. V lost 4 bases to trimming and J lost 4 bases, with 15 bases between them. The CDR3 loop is CASSPYREGNQPQHF. The DNA of the CDR3 is TGTGCCAGCAGCCCTTATAGGGAGGGAAATCAGCCCCAGCATTTT.

V usage is TRBV6-5 and J usage is TRBJ2-1; 7 bases fit TRBD2. The CDR3 runs 15 residues. Looked up from germline, CDR1 is MNHEY and CDR2 is SVGAGI. V lost 4 bases and J lost 8; bases outside the gene matches: 11. CDR3 protein: CASSLAGRILDEQFF. CDR3 sequence (DNA): TGTGCCAGCAGTTTAGCGGGTCGGATACTGGATGAGCAGTTCTTC.

V is TRBV5-1 and J is TRBJ2-5, with 9 bases lining up with TRBD2. This CDR3 is built from 15 residues. Germline loops: CDR1 SGHRS, CDR2 YFSETQ. Germline trimming cut 2 bases from V and 4 bases from J; bases unmatched to any gene: 6. As DNA, the CDR3 is TGCGCCAGCAGCTTAGCGGGAGGCACCGGAGAGACCCAGTACTTC. Translated: CASSLAGGTGETQYF.

This clone was detected only a few times. The V call is TRBV19, the J call TRBJ1-4; TRBD1 is a possible D gene (6 bases). From germline, CDR1 is LNHDA and CDR2 SQIVND (reference sequence). This CDR3 region has 17 residues. The V gene lost 6 bases and the J gene lost 4 bases, with 21 bases spanning the gap. The CDR3 loop reads CASSETGHSSYNEKLFF. The CDR3 nucleotides are TGTGCCAGTAGCGAAACGGGACATTCCAGCTATAATGAAAAACTGTTTTTT. The full variable domain, rest sourced from reference TRBV19 and TRBJ1-4, is DGGITQSPKYLFRKEGQNVTLSCEQNLNHDAMYWYRQDPGQGLRLIYYSQIVNDFQKGDIAEGYSVSREKKESFPLTVTSAQKNPTAFYLCASSETGHSSYNEKLFFGSGTQLSVL.

The chain joins TRBV5-1 to TRBJ1-2; D uncertain. V lost 3 bases, J lost 4 bases, and 10 bases lay in between. The CDR3 is made up of 13 amino acids. Germline assignment: CDR1 SGHRS and CDR2 YFSETQ. The CDR3 nucleotides read TGCGCCAGCAGCTCTACGTGGGCCTATGGCTACACCTTC. As protein: CASSSTWAYGYTF.

This chain links TRBV12-5 with TRBJ1-6; D remains ambiguous. V was trimmed by 5 bases and J by 9 bases, leaving 11 bases between them. CDR3 length: 13 amino acids. Per the germline V gene, CDR1 is LGHNT and CDR2 is FRNRAP. CDR3 residues: CASGQTPTSPLHF. For the CDR3, the DNA is TGTGCTAGTGGTCAGACACCAACTTCACCCCTCCACTTT.

The chain uses TRBV19 and TRBJ1-1; no definite D call. CDR1 and CDR2 from the germline V gene are LNHDA and SQIVND (reference sequence). Trimming left V 7 bases short and J 11 bases short, with 14 bases between. This CDR3 is 11 amino acids long. CDR3 nucleotide sequence: TGTGCCAGTATTGGCATGTGGTGGGCTTTCTTT. Translation gives CASIGMWWAFF.

The J gene is TRBJ2-7, the V gene TRBV6-1; D call uncertain. The CDR3 has 13 residues. V gave up 4 bases and J gave up 0 bases, with 7 bases separating them. CDR1 is MNHNS and CDR2 is SASEGT in the germline V gene. The CDR3 is CASSGANSYEQYF. As DNA, the CDR3 is TGTGCCAGCAGTGGAGCTAACTCCTACGAGCAGTACTTC.

V and J are TRBV30 and TRBJ1-2; unclear D gene. The germline V gene encodes CDR1 GTSNPN and CDR2 SVGIG (reference sequence). The V end lost 4 bases, the J end lost 0 bases, and 15 bases lay between the germline ends. The CDR3 sequence is 15 residues long. CDR3 sequence reads: CAWTEGGWSNYGYTF. CDR3 DNA: TGTGCCTGGACAGAGGGAGGATGGTCTAACTATGGCTACACCTTC.

This chain uses TRBV18 with TRBJ2-7, with TRBD2 as a possible D gene (5 bases). V was shortened by 1 base and J by 2 bases, with 9 bases between the two germline ends. Germline-derived CDR1 and CDR2 are KGHSH and LQKENI. This CDR3 region has 14 residues. The CDR3 is CASSPRTETYEQYF. The CDR3 coding sequence is TGTGCCAGCTCACCACGGACTGAGACCTACGAGCAGTACTTC.

The chain couples TRBV6-5 to TRBJ1-2; 7 positions match TRBD1. This CDR3 is 14 amino acids long. Per the germline V gene, CDR1 is MNHEY and CDR2 is SVGAGI. The V gene end was trimmed by 0 bases and the J gene end by 4 bases; junction bases not matched to a gene: 2. DNA for the CDR3: TGTGCCAGCAGTTACTCGAGGGACAGCTATGGCTACACCTTC. Amino acid sequence: CASSYSRDSYGYTF.

The chain has TRBV3-1 (or the pseudogene TRBV3-2) and TRBJ1-3; D is ambiguous. Germline CDR1 LGHDT, CDR2 YNNKEL (reference sequence). The CDR3 sequence is 14 residues long. Trimming removed 2 bases from V and 7 bases from J, with 12 bases in between. For the CDR3, the DNA is TGTGCCAGCAGCCAATCGAATCTCCGGAACACCATATATTTT. Encoded protein: CASSQSNLRNTIYF.

This rearrangement joins TRBV30 to TRBJ2-7; a weak D match, TRBD1 (6 bases). Trimming left V 2 bases short and J 9 bases short, with 14 bases between. The length of the CDR3 is 12 residues. From germline, CDR1 is GTSNPN and CDR2 SVGIG (reference sequence). The CDR3 DNA sequence: TGTGCCTGGAGTTGGGGACAACTGGGGCAGTACTTC. Translating it yields CAWSWGQLGQYF.

Points on this clone: Other DNA sequences in this specimen translate into the identical CDR3. The chain uses TRBV7-2 and TRBJ2-1, with 14 positions matching TRBD2. With 1 base clipped from V and 6 bases from J, the junction kept 2 bases outside the gene matches. The CDR3 spans 16 residues. Germline loops: CDR1 SGHTA, CDR2 FQGNSA. In DNA form, the CDR3 reads TGTGCCAGCAGCTTAGTCGGACTAGCGGGGGGCAATGAGCAGTTCTTC. It yields the protein CASSLVGLAGGNEQFF.

The chain has TRBV7-9 and TRBJ1-5; D is unclear. V was clipped by 4 bases and J by 2 bases, with 12 bases between them. This CDR3 comprises 15 residues. The V gene's germline CDR1 is SEHNR and CDR2 FQNEAQ (reference sequence). CDR3 sequence reads: CASSSDGDRNQPQHF. The CDR3 nucleotides read TGTGCCAGCAGCTCAGACGGGGATCGCAATCAGCCCCAGCATTTT. The complete variable domain, with remaining parts taken from reference TRBV7-9 and TRBJ1-5, reads DTGVSQNPRHKITKRGQNVTFRCDPISEHNRLYWYRQTLGQGPEFLTYFQNEAQLEKSRLLSDRFSAERPKGSFSTLEIQRTEQGDSAMYLCASSSDGDRNQPQHFGDGTRLSIL.

This clone was counted once. The chain has TRBV6-2 or TRBV6-3 and TRBJ2-1; 9 positions match TRBD1. This CDR3 has 16 residues. Per the germline V gene, CDR1 is MNHEY and CDR2 is SVGEGT. V dropped 0 bases and J dropped 5; count of bases not matched to a gene: 5. CDR3 coding DNA: TGTGCCAGCAGTTACTCTGGACAGGGGAAGAACAATGAGCAGTTCTTC. Translation gives CASSYSGQGKNNEQFF.

The CDR3, as DNA: TGTGCCAGCAGCCGGGGGGGGAGGAGCTCCTACAATGAGCAGTTCTTC. Amino acid sequence: CASSRGGRSSYNEQFF. The V call is TRBV7-2, the J call TRBJ2-1; 8 bases align to TRBD2. Losses at the gene ends were 5 bases for V and 0 bases for J; bases not matched to a gene: 6. Germline V lookup: CDR1 SGHTA, CDR2 FQGNSA. The CDR3 contains 16 residues. The whole variable domain, remainder taken from reference TRBV7-2 and TRBJ2-1, is GAGVSQSPSNKVTEKGKDVELRCDPISGHTALYWYRQSLGQGLEFLIYFQGNSAPDKSGLPSDRFSAERTGGSVSTLTIQRTQQEDSAVYLCASSRGGRSSYNEQFFGPGTRLTVL.

The gene calls are TRBV6-5 and TRBJ1-1, with D uncertain. Germline V gene lookup returns CDR1 MNHEY and CDR2 SVGAGI. Deletions cut 9 bases from V and 3 bases from J, with 14 bases between. The CDR3 covers 13 residues. CDR3 protein: CASREDWDTEAFF. In nucleotides, the CDR3 is TGTGCCAGTCGGGAGGACTGGGACACTGAAGCTTTCTTT.

This rearrangement joins TRBV27 to TRBJ2-5; no clear D gene. The germline V gene has CDR1 MNHEY and CDR2 SMNVEV (reference sequence). The ends were cut back, 3 bases at V and 3 bases at J, with 8 bases in the middle. The CDR3 length is 13 residues. The CDR3 loop reads CASSFRNKETQYF. The CDR3 coding sequence is TGTGCCAGCAGTTTCAGGAACAAAGAGACCCAGTACTTC.

This sequence joins TRBV6-6 and TRBJ1-4, with D unresolved. Trimming removed 0 bases from V and 8 bases from J, with 4 bases in between. Germline V CDR1 and CDR2: MNHNY, SVGAGI (reference sequence). The CDR3 covers 12 residues. The CDR3 sequence: CASSYSREKLFF. The CDR3 bases are TGTGCCAGCAGTTACTCGAGGGAAAAACTGTTTTTT.

The rearrangement uses TRBV10-3 and TRBJ1-1, with TRBD1 matching over 8 bases. The V gene's germline CDR1 is ENHRY and CDR2 SYGVKD. The CDR3 spans 15 residues. The J segment lost 5 bases and the V segment lost 2 bases, leaving 7 bases of the junction unmatched. CDR3 loop: CAISEGQGSGTEAFF. The CDR3 DNA sequence: TGTGCCATCAGTGAGGGACAGGGTTCGGGTACTGAAGCTTTCTTT.

The chain has TRBV6-1 and TRBJ2-5, with D perhaps matching TRBD1 (5 bases). The CDR3 totals 14 residues. Per germline, CDR1 MNHNS and CDR2 SASEGT. V lost 1 base and J 2 bases, leaving 8 bases between the germline ends. CDR3 region: CASSEVTGQETQYF. The CDR3 region has the DNA TGTGCCAGCAGTGAAGTCACAGGACAAGAGACCCAGTACTTC.

V and J are TRBV3-1 (or the pseudogene TRBV3-2) and TRBJ2-1; D unclear. The CDR3 is 14 amino acids. CDR1 is LGHDT and CDR2 is YNNKEL in the germline V gene (reference sequence). V was clipped by 0 bases and J by 6 bases, with 9 bases between them. The CDR3 DNA reads as TGTGCCAGCAGCCAAGATATCTCCCCCAATGAGCAGTTCTTC. It encodes CASSQDISPNEQFF.

This chain uses TRBV19 with TRBJ2-3; 11 bases are a match to TRBD2. J lost 5 bases, V lost 4 bases, and 11 bases had no gene match. Looked up from germline, CDR1 is LNHDA and CDR2 is SQIVND (reference sequence). The length of the CDR3 is 17 residues. CDR3 nucleotide sequence: TGTGCCAGTAGTACTAGCGGGGGGCTTTTTTGGCGAGATACGCAGTATTTT. It yields the protein CASSTSGGLFWRDTQYF. Variable domain in full (rest from reference TRBV19 and TRBJ2-3): DGGITQSPKYLFRKEGQNVTLSCEQNLNHDAMYWYRQDPGQGLRLIYYSQIVNDFQKGDIAEGYSVSREKKESFPLTVTSAQKNPTAFYLCASSTSGGLFWRDTQYFGPGTRLTVL.

This clone occurred a few times. The chain uses TRBV7-9 and TRBJ2-2; tentatively, D is TRBD1 (5 bases). The CDR3 has 15 amino acids. V lost 5 bases and J 0 bases, leaving 10 bases between the germline ends. Germline V CDR1 and CDR2: SEHNR, FQNEAQ (reference sequence). CDR3 in amino acids: CASSPDRTNTGELFF. For the CDR3, the DNA is TGTGCCAGCAGCCCCGACAGAACGAACACCGGGGAGCTGTTTTTT.

The rearrangement uses TRBV18 and TRBJ2-7; 12 nucleotides align to TRBD2. The CDR3 has 16 residues. The germline CDR1 and CDR2 sequences are KGHSH and LQKENI. The junction had 4 bases not matched to a gene; V was cut back by 2 bases and J by 2 bases. Here the CDR3 DNA reads TGTGCCAGCTCACCATTACGACTAGCGGGGGCCTACGAGCAGTACTTC. This sequence encodes CASSPLRLAGAYEQYF.